This record covers a single TCR beta chain. Data came from immunoSEQ multiplex PCR; TCRdb stores just in-frame clones and leaves some out. The sample carries about 96,000 clones, around 90% recorded once. Seattle patients were enrolled while actively infected and followed longitudinally. These data are taken from a study of blood T cell repertoires in COVID-19. V dropped 3 bases and J dropped 5 bases, with 14 bases sitting between them. The CDR3 extends over 14 amino acids. The germline CDR1 and CDR2 sequences are MGHDK and SYGVNS. Input material: peripheral blood. The rearrangement uses TRBV25-1 and TRBJ2-7; weak D call: TRBD2 (6 bases). The receptor comes from a human donor with COVID-19, enrolled during active disease. The donor label of this sample is uncertain. The CDR3 region has the DNA TGTGCCAGCAGTGATAGCGGCGGATCCGACGAGCAGTACTTC. This gives the protein CASSDSGGSDEQYF.